What follows is one TCR beta chain and its context. Its antigen is still unknown. At one end, the junction sequence differs from germline, possibly due to a read error. The CDR3 extends over 17 amino acids. Germline assignment: CDR1 MNHNY and CDR2 SVGAGI (reference sequence). These data originate in a study of blood T cells in healthy people across ages. For the study at large: Per every two T cells, about one barcoded beta molecule was captured by template switching. Points from the study as a whole: TCR beta diversity tracked closely with naive T cell percentage. PBMCs that were unsorted prevented a conclusive naive versus antigen-experienced comparison.

Alongside a J-beta primer mix, a sample-barcoded 5' primer served in a second PCR lasting 7 to 11 cycles. TCRdb independently ran MiXCR on the 5' RACE reads; one entry per CDR3 protein. This sample has roughly 1.6 million distinct CDR3 sequences, with roughly 32% found just once. This sequence was found in a woman in her 30s in good health. Specimen: blood. The chain recombines TRBV6-6 with TRBJ2-7; D remains ambiguous. CDR3 coding DNA: TGTGCCAACAGTTACTCGGATAGGTCAGTTAATTCCTACGAGCAGTACTTC. Translating it yields CANSYSDRSVNSYEQYF.